The TCR beta chain under discussion was sequenced for a study of cytomegalovirus exposure and HLA in healthy donors. Study-wide results and limits: Previously analyzed data showed that most TCR beta V segments were productive at a frequency of about 87% or about 30%. Immune exposure information comprised only CMV serostatus. Presence/absence analyses took donor sequencing depth as roughly uniform.

Comments on this clone: The target antigen is unknown.

A multiplex PCR was run with 60 Vbeta primers and 13 Jbeta primers. Profiled with immunoSEQ multiplex PCR; TCRdb holds only in-frame clones, not every one. The sample records roughly 140,000 clones, 75% to 80% being singletons. The source material was PBMCs. This clonotype was sampled from a male donor in good health and CMV-seronegative.

CDR3 bases: TGTGCCACGCAGGGGGCTCGGGGTAATCAGCCCCAGCATTTT. It translates to CATQGARGNQPQHF. This chain links TRBV10-3 with TRBJ1-5, with 8 bases identical to TRBD1. After removal of 10 bases from V and 4 bases from J, the junction contained 9 bases not matched to a gene. The CDR3 spans 14 residues. Germline loops: CDR1 ENHRY, CDR2 SYGVKD.